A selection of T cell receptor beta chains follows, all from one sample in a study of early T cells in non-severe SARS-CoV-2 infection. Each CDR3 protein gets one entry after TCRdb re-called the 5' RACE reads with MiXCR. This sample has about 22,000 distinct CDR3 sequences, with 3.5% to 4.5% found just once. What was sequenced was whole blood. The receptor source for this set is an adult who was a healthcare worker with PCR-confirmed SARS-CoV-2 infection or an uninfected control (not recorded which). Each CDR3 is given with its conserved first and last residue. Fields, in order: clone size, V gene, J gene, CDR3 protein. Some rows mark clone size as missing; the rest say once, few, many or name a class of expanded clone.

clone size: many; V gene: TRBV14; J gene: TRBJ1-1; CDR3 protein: CASSQLTLRNTEAFF
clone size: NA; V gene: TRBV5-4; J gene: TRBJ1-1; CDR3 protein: CASSLGPRTMNTEAFF
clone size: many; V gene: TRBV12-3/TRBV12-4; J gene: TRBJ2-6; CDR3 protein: CASTPSGANVLTF
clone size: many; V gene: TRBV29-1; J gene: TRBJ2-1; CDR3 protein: CSVEPGPNNEQFF
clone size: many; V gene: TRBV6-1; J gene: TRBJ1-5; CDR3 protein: CASSEAGGPNQPQHF
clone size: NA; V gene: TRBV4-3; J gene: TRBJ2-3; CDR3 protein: CASSQDFGHSTDTQYF
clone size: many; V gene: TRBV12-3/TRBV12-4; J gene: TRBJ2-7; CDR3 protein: CASSLAPRHYEQYF
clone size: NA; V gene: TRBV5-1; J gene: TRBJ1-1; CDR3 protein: CASSFWGEVNTEAFF
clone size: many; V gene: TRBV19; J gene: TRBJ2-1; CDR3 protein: CASNPAGGHSSYNEQFF
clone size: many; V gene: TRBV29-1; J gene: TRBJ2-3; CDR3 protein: CSVEVQGRGDTQYF
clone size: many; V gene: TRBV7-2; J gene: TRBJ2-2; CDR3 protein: CASSRGSPSPLPNTGELFF
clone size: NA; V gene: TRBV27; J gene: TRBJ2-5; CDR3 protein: CASRQLLGGGETQYF
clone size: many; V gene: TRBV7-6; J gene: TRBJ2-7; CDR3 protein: CASSLPGNEQYF
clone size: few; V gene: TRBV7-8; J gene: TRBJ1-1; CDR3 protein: CASSLAVQGGTEAFF
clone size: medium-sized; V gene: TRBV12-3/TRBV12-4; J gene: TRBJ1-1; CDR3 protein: CASSFWDGNTEAFF